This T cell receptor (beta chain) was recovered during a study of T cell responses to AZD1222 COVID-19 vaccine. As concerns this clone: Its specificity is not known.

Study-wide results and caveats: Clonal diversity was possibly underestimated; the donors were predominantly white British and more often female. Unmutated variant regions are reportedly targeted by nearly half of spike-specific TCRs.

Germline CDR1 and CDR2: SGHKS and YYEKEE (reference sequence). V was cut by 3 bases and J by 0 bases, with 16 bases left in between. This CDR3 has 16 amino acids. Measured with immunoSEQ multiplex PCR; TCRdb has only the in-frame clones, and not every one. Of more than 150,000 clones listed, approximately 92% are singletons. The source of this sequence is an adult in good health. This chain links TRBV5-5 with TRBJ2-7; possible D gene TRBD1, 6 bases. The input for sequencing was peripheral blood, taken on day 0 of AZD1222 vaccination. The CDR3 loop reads CASSSRQDWSSYEQYV. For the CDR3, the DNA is TGTGCCAGCAGCTCCAGACAGGATTGGAGCTCCTACGAGCAGTACGTC.